This TCR beta chain came from a study of patients and donors after allogeneic stem cell transplantation. CDR1 and CDR2 from the germline V gene are SGHRS and YFSETQ. The CDR3 is made up of 16 amino acids. The V gene end was trimmed by 2 bases and the J gene end by 3 bases; junction bases not matched to a gene: 9. This clonotype has ten or more counts. From the RT-PCR reads, TCRdb called clonotypes with MiXCR, one entry per CDR3 protein. The table shows about 87,000 distinct CDR3 sequences, with 4% to 5% occurring only once. The V call is TRBV5-1, the J call TRBJ2-3; 7 bases line up with TRBD2. This receptor was identified in a human donor who was either an allogeneic HSCT recipient or a stem cell or donor lymphocyte infusion donor (not recorded which). It is not recorded whose cells these are; they may come from a transplant donor. Sequenced material: blood, either unsorted or a sorted T cell fraction (not recorded which). The CDR3 here is CASSLIPAGPTDTQYF. In nucleotides, the CDR3 is TGCGCCAGCAGCTTAATACCAGCGGGGCCTACAGATACGCAGTATTTT.